The 18 T cell receptor beta chains given below trace back to one sample, sequenced in a study of neurological immune-mediated disorders. Regarding time point: technical triplicate 3. Each CDR3 protein is one row after TCRdb ran MiXCR on the 5' RACE reads. Of some 48,000 distinct CDR3 sequences listed, approximately 21% are singletons. What was sequenced was PBMCs. Receptor source: a man aged 60 to 75 with HTLV-1-associated myelopathy (HAM/TSP).

In this sample, this clonotype turned up a few times. The gene calls are TRBV19 and TRBJ2-7; 15 bases are a match to TRBD2. This CDR3 contains 19 residues. After removal of 6 bases from V and 2 bases from J, the junction contained 14 bases not matched to a gene. CDR1 and CDR2 (germline): LNHDA, SQIVND (reference sequence). Here the CDR3 reads CASSKLLGLAGGKTYEQYF. The CDR3, as DNA: TGTGCCAGTAGCAAACTCCTAGGACTAGCGGGAGGGAAGACCTACGAGCAGTACTTC.

This clonotype was detected many times. The chain links TRBV29-1 to TRBJ1-1; D is uncertain. Trimming stripped 5 bases from V and 2 bases from J, with 15 bases between. The CDR3 covers 14 residues. Germline values: CDR1 SQVTM, CDR2 ANQGSEA. The CDR3 coding sequence is TGCAGCGTTCGGCCCAGGCAACTAAACACTGAAGCTTTCTTT. Translated, it gives CSVRPRQLNTEAFF.

The chain links TRBV10-2 to TRBJ1-1; D is unresolved. Looked up from germline, CDR1 is WSHSY and CDR2 is SAAADI. The CDR3 loop spans 11 amino acids. V lost 2 bases to trimming and J lost 11 bases, with 9 bases between them. The CDR3 region has the DNA TGCGCCAGCAGTGAGGGGAATTTGGCTTTCTTT. Translation: CASSEGNLAFF.

At least ten counts were recorded for this clonotype. The chain has TRBV12-3 or TRBV12-4 and TRBJ2-5; weak D call: TRBD2 (7 bases). Trimming removed 6 bases from V and 2 bases from J, with 13 bases in between. The CDR3 has 14 residues. CDR3 residues: CASSKGGVQETQYF. The CDR3 nucleotides are TGTGCCAGCAGCAAAGGGGGGGTTCAAGAGACCCAGTACTTC.

The chain links TRBV16 to TRBJ2-7; 7 bases fit TRBD2. The V segment lost 0 bases and the J segment 0 bases; nucleotides outside the gene matches: 2. The CDR3 covers 15 residues. Germline V gene lookup returns CDR1 KGHSY and CDR2 FQNENV. CDR3 sequence: CASSQSWTSSYEQYF. The CDR3 DNA is TGTGCCAGCAGCCAATCTTGGACTAGCTCCTACGAGCAGTACTTC.

This clonotype was detected many times. The V call is TRBV5-1, the J call TRBJ1-6, with a weak D call TRBD1 (5 bases). Germline-derived CDR1 and CDR2 are SGHRS and YFSETQ. The CDR3 length is 15 residues. The V gene lost 4 bases and the J gene lost 7 bases, with 15 bases spanning the gap. CDR3: CASSPRDLRNSPLHF. As DNA, the CDR3 is TGCGCCAGCAGCCCACGGGACCTACGAAATTCACCCCTCCACTTT.

This clonotype was counted many times. The chain employs TRBV12-3 or TRBV12-4 and TRBJ1-1; D gene ambiguous. The CDR3 loop spans 13 amino acids. Trimming removed 7 bases from V and 4 bases from J, with 13 bases in between. Written as DNA, the CDR3 is TGTGCCAGCACGTCATCAAGGCGCACTGAAGCTTTCTTT. It is translated as CASTSSRRTEAFF.

Ten or more counts support this clonotype. V and J are TRBV6-5 and TRBJ2-2, with 7 bases aligning to TRBD1. V was clipped by 6 bases and J by 3 bases; unmatched bases: 16. Germline CDR1 MNHEY, CDR2 SVGAGI. The CDR3 has 18 residues. CDR3 loop: CASSQRLLGTADTGELFF. CDR3 sequence (DNA): TGTGCCAGCAGCCAACGTTTGCTTGGGACAGCAGACACCGGGGAGCTGTTTTTT.

This clonotype was found many times. The gene calls are TRBV6-5 and TRBJ2-1; 8 bases match TRBD2. The CDR3 is 15 residues long. Trimming took 4 bases from V and 7 from J; bases not matched to a gene: 9. The germline V gene has CDR1 MNHEY and CDR2 SVGAGI. The DNA for the CDR3 is TGTGCCAGCAGTTGGGACGGGAGGGGAAGGAATGAGCAGTTCTTC. As protein: CASSWDGRGRNEQFF.

This clonotype was recorded at least ten times. This rearrangement joins TRBV20-1 to TRBJ2-1, with 7 bases matching TRBD2. The germline gives CDR1 DFQATT, CDR2 SNEGSKA (reference sequence). The V and J ends lost 3 bases and 9 bases, in that order; junction bases with no gene match: 17. This CDR3 region has 16 residues. CDR3: CSASPPGRENSGEQFF. CDR3 sequence (DNA): TGCAGTGCTAGCCCTCCCGGGCGGGAGAATTCGGGTGAGCAGTTCTTC.

In its sample, this clonotype was seen many times. The genes are TRBV27 and TRBJ2-7; D might be TRBD2 (6 bases). This CDR3 comprises 14 residues. CDR1 and CDR2 from the germline V gene are MNHEY and SMNVEV (reference sequence). Trimming took off 3 bases at V and 5 bases at J, with 14 bases between the two ends. DNA for the CDR3: TGTGCCAGCAGTTTTCTCGGGGGTGGGAACGAGCAGTACTTC. Amino acid sequence: CASSFLGGGNEQYF.

This clonotype has a count of ten or more. The chain carries TRBV10-3 and TRBJ2-2; TRBD2 aligns across 9 bases. Losses at the gene ends were 11 bases for V and 1 base for J; bases not matched to a gene: 2. CDR1 is ENHRY and CDR2 is SYGVKD in the germline V gene. The CDR3 has 13 amino acids. CDR3 nucleotides: TGTGCCGCGACTAGCGGGAACACCGGGGAGCTGTTTTTT. The encoded protein is CAATSGNTGELFF.

The CDR3 DNA reads TGTGCCAGCAGCAGGAGGGGGGTGAACACTGAAGCTTTCTTT. Translating gives CASSRRGVNTEAFF. The genes are TRBV6-6 and TRBJ1-1; possible D gene TRBD1, 6 bases. Trimming took off 6 bases at V and 0 bases at J, with 11 bases between the two ends. This CDR3 comprises 14 residues. The germline V gene has CDR1 MNHNY and CDR2 SVGAGI (reference sequence).

The CDR3 region has the DNA TGTGCCAGCAGCCCGGGACTAGCGGGGGGCGAGCAGTTCTTC. It yields the protein CASSPGLAGGEQFF. V is TRBV7-3 and J is TRBJ2-1; 15 bases agree with TRBD2. The CDR3 sequence is 14 residues long. Germline values: CDR1 SGHTA, CDR2 FQGTGA. With 5 bases clipped from V and 10 bases from J, the junction kept 3 bases outside the gene matches.

J is TRBJ2-2 and V is TRBV20-1; TRBD1 agrees at 7 bases. CDR3 length: 16 residues. The V segment lost 7 bases and the J segment 0 bases; nucleotides outside the gene matches: 11. Per the germline V gene, CDR1 is DFQATT and CDR2 is SNEGSKA (reference sequence). As DNA, the CDR3 is TGCAGTGTACCGAACAGGGGATATCCGAACACCGGGGAGCTGTTTTTT. It is translated as CSVPNRGYPNTGELFF.

This CDR3 is CSARDETVGEQFF. As DNA, the CDR3 is TGCAGTGCTAGAGATGAGACGGTAGGGGAGCAGTTCTTC. V is TRBV20-1 and J is TRBJ2-1, with no clear D. CDR3 length equals 13 residues. The germline V and J ends were trimmed by 0 bases and 10 bases, with 13 bases remaining between them. Germline lookup yields CDR1 DFQATT and CDR2 SNEGSKA (reference sequence).

The chain carries TRBV5-4 and TRBJ2-3; 9 nucleotides align to TRBD1. Germline V CDR1 and CDR2: SGHNT, YYREEE (reference sequence). V lost 4 bases and J lost 6; bases outside the gene matches: 12. This CDR3 has 16 residues. The CDR3 sequence is CASSQGRDRALDTQYF. In nucleotides, the CDR3 is TGTGCCAGCAGCCAAGGGCGGGACAGGGCTTTGGATACGCAGTATTTT.

There are many counts of this clonotype. The rearrangement uses TRBV28 and TRBJ1-2; the D is unclear. Trimming stripped 3 bases from V and 8 bases from J, with 16 bases between. The CDR3 covers 14 residues. The germline V gene has CDR1 MDHEN and CDR2 SYDVKM. The CDR3 DNA reads TGTGCCAGCAGTTTCCATCCCTCGTCGGTGGGCTACACCTTC. Encoded protein: CASSFHPSSVGYTF.